Shown below are 32 T cell receptor beta chains from a single sample sequenced in a study of PD-1 blockade in classical Hodgkin lymphoma. All patients relapsed after autologous stem cell transplantation, and brentuximab vedotin exposure varied. Magnetic depletion of unwanted cells isolated CD4+ T cells from thawed PBMCs. Sequenced by immunoSEQ multiplex PCR; TCRdb stores in-frame clones only, minus some. The sample holds roughly 8,100 clones, about nine tenths seen once. The input for sequencing was CD4+ T cells from blood, taken at baseline. The receptors stem from a human donor with classical Hodgkin lymphoma.

This sequence joins TRBV6-5 and TRBJ1-1; D not resolved. The CDR3 runs 12 residues. CDR1 is MNHEY, CDR2 SVGAGI, per germline. The germline V and J ends were trimmed by 0 bases and 11 bases, with 10 bases remaining between them. CDR3 DNA: TGTGCCAGCAGTTACTCTTACGGACCCGCTTTCTTT. Encoded protein: CASSYSYGPAFF.

The chain links TRBV11-1 to TRBJ2-7; D remains ambiguous. CDR1 SGHAT and CDR2 FQDESV come from the germline V gene (reference sequence). The CDR3 contains 15 residues. V was pared by 1 base and J by 2 bases, with 12 bases between. As DNA, the CDR3 is TGTGCCAGCAGCTTAGACCCCGCTGGCCCCTACGAGCAGTACTTC. This sequence encodes CASSLDPAGPYEQYF.

The chain joins TRBV6-1 to TRBJ2-7; maybe TRBD2 (5 bases). From germline, CDR1 is MNHNS and CDR2 SASEGT. The CDR3 is made up of 15 amino acids. The V end lost 5 bases, the J end lost 0 bases, and 14 bases lay between the germline ends. CDR3 residues: CASSPAPGSSYEQYF. The CDR3 DNA reads as TGTGCCAGCAGTCCTGCGCCGGGGTCCTCCTACGAGCAGTACTTC.

V and J are TRBV10-1 and TRBJ1-2; D is undetermined. Trimming removed 7 bases from V and 13 bases from J, with 16 bases in between. The CDR3 spans 11 residues. Germline CDR1 and CDR2: WNHNN and SYGVQD (reference sequence). The CDR3 DNA follows: TGCGCCAGCACCGATGAGGGTCCCGGCACCTTC. This encodes CASTDEGPGTF.

The J gene is TRBJ2-2, the V gene TRBV5-5; D is unresolved. This CDR3 region has 14 residues. Trimming stripped 6 bases from V and 3 bases from J, with 12 bases between. Germline loops: CDR1 SGHKS, CDR2 YYEKEE (reference sequence). For the CDR3, the DNA is TGTGCCAGCACCACCAGGACCTACACCGGGGAGCTGTTTTTT. Residues: CASTTRTYTGELFF.

The V call is TRBV5-4, the J call TRBJ2-1, with no clear D. The V gene's germline CDR1 is SGHNT and CDR2 YYREEE (reference sequence). The CDR3 extends over 15 amino acids. V lost 4 bases, J lost 4 bases, and 15 bases lay in between. The CDR3 nucleotides are TGTGCCAGCAGCGTCGGTGTACCCCTATACAATGAGCAGTTCTTC. Its protein is CASSVGVPLYNEQFF. The full variable domain, in which reference TRBV5-4 and TRBJ2-1 provide the parts outside the CDR3, is ETGVTQSPTHLIKTRGQQVTLRCSSQSGHNTVSWYQQALGQGPQFIFQYYREEENGRGNFPPRFSGLQFPNYSSELNVNALELDDSALYLCASSVGVPLYNEQFFGPGTRLTVL.

The chain has TRBV10-1 and TRBJ2-7; no clear D. The CDR3 is made up of 12 amino acids. CDR1 is WNHNN and CDR2 is SYGVQD in the germline V gene (reference sequence). Deletions cut 2 bases from V and 1 base from J, with 3 bases between. CDR3 sequence (DNA): TGCGCCAGCAGTGAGGAGTCCTACGAGCAGTACTTC. This sequence encodes CASSEESYEQYF.

The chain links TRBV5-1 to TRBJ1-2; D unresolved. This CDR3 contains 15 residues. Looked up from germline, CDR1 is SGHRS and CDR2 is YFSETQ. The V end lost 1 base, the J end lost 2 bases, and 12 bases lay between the germline ends. In nucleotides, the CDR3 is TGCGCCAGCAGCTTGTCGAACCCAGAAAACTATGGCTACACCTTC. Encoded protein: CASSLSNPENYGYTF.

J is TRBJ2-7 and V is TRBV18, with D perhaps matching TRBD2 (6 bases). CDR1 KGHSH and CDR2 LQKENI come from the germline V gene. CDR3 size: 15 residues. V shed 2 bases and J shed 2 bases, with 13 bases lying between them. CDR3 amino acids: CASSPGARGTYEQYF. CDR3 DNA: TGTGCCAGCTCACCAGGCGCGCGGGGTACCTACGAGCAGTACTTC.

This chain joins TRBV5-1 and TRBJ2-4, with D perhaps being TRBD1 or TRBD2 (5 bases each). Deletions cut 3 bases from V and 8 bases from J, with 18 bases between. The CDR3 is 15 amino acids. Germline V lookup: CDR1 SGHRS, CDR2 YFSETQ. The CDR3 region is CASSSDGATADIQYF. CDR3 bases: TGCGCCAGCAGCTCGGACGGGGCCACGGCCGACATTCAGTACTTC.

The chain recombines TRBV11-2 with TRBJ2-3, with unresolved D. This CDR3 has 13 residues. V lost 5 bases and J 8 bases, leaving 14 bases between the germline ends. Germline CDR1 and CDR2: SGHAT and FQNNGV. DNA for the CDR3: TGTGCCAGCAGCCCCCGGGTGGGCGGTACGCAGTATTTT. Residues: CASSPRVGGTQYF. The full variable domain, with the rest looked up from reference TRBV11-2 and TRBJ2-3, is EAGVAQSPRYKIIEKRQSVAFWCNPISGHATLYWYQQILGQGPKLLIQFQNNGVVDDSQLPKDRFSAERLKGVDSTLKIQPAKLEDSAVYLCASSPRVGGTQYFGPGTRLTVL.

This clone was seen a single time. The chain carries TRBV9 and TRBJ1-3; D remains unclear. This CDR3 is built from 18 residues. Trimming removed 4 bases at V and 3 bases at J, with 23 bases between. The germline CDR1 and CDR2 sequences are SGDLS and YYNGEE. CDR3 nucleotides: TGTGCCAGCAGCCCTAGGGTAGGAGGTGCCATTTTTGGAAACACCATATATTTT. Translation gives CASSPRVGGAIFGNTIYF. The full variable domain, rest sourced from reference TRBV9 and TRBJ1-3, is DSGVTQTPKHLITATGQRVTLRCSPRSGDLSVYWYQQSLDQGLQFLIQYYNGEERAKGNILERFSAQQFPDLHSELNLSSLELGDSALYFCASSPRVGGAIFGNTIYFGEGSWLTVV.

The V and J genes are TRBV5-4 and TRBJ2-5, with TRBD2 as a possible D gene (6 bases). Trimming pared 3 bases from V and 0 bases from J, leaving 9 bases between. CDR3 size: 14 residues. CDR1 is SGHNT, CDR2 YYREEE, per germline (reference sequence). The CDR3 region is CASSSRDYQETQYF. The CDR3 DNA is TGTGCCAGCAGCTCCCGGGACTACCAAGAGACCCAGTACTTC.

The chain has TRBV21-1 and TRBJ1-5. TRBV21-1 counts as a pseudogene. The CDR3 has 15 residues. The CDR3 bases are TGTGCCAGCAGCCAGAGGGGATATAGCAATCAGCCCCAGCATTTT. Translating gives CASSQRGYSNQPQHF.

The genes are TRBV30 and TRBJ2-1; 10 positions match TRBD1. CDR3 length: 13 residues. J gave up 10 bases and V 4 bases, and 7 bases lay outside the gene matches. CDR1 and CDR2 (germline): GTSNPN, SVGIG (reference sequence). The DNA for the CDR3 is TGTGCCTGGACCCGACAGGGGGCCAGGGAGCAGTTCTTC. It encodes CAWTRQGAREQFF.

The chain combines TRBV29-1 with TRBJ1-3; TRBD1 might be the D (6 bases). Trimming removed 4 bases from V and 4 bases from J, with 8 bases in between. The CDR3 loop spans 12 amino acids. The germline gives CDR1 SQVTM, CDR2 ANQGSEA. CDR3 sequence reads: CSVGGLGNTIYF. The CDR3 nucleotides read TGCAGCGTTGGGGGGCTCGGAAACACCATATATTTT.

This chain links TRBV2 with TRBJ2-5, with 9 bases identical to TRBD1. This CDR3 is built from 15 residues. The germline V gene encodes CDR1 SNHLY and CDR2 FYNNEI. Trimming cost V 6 bases and J 0 bases; bases outside gene matches: 5. CDR3 in amino acids: CASSVGQGYQETQYF. In nucleotides, the CDR3 is TGTGCCAGCAGCGTCGGACAGGGGTACCAAGAGACCCAGTACTTC.

This clone was detected once. The V call is TRBV15, the J call TRBJ1-2, with 7 bases that match TRBD1. Germline CDR1 LNHNV, CDR2 YYDKDF (reference sequence). V lost 6 bases, J lost 4 bases, and 5 bases stayed unmatched. The CDR3 has 13 residues. CDR3 in DNA: TGTGCCACCAGAAGACAGGGAAGCTATGGCTACACCTTC. Protein product: CATRRQGSYGYTF.

The chain couples TRBV5-4 to TRBJ2-5; TRBD2 is a possible D gene (6 bases). V gave up 3 bases and J gave up 11 bases, with 14 bases separating them. The germline gives CDR1 SGHNT, CDR2 YYREEE (reference sequence). The CDR3 has 12 amino acids. As DNA, the CDR3 is TGTGCCAGCAGCTCAGGGTCGGGGGAGCAGTACTTC. Its protein product is CASSSGSGEQYF. Full variable domain (outside the CDR3, taken from reference TRBV5-4 and TRBJ2-5): ETGVTQSPTHLIKTRGQQVTLRCSSQSGHNTVSWYQQALGQGPQFIFQYYREEENGRGNFPPRFSGLQFPNYSSELNVNALELDDSALYLCASSSGSGEQYFGPGTRLLVL.

The chain combines TRBV4-1 with TRBJ2-3; no clear D. CDR1 is MGHRA and CDR2 is YSYEKL in the germline V gene. This CDR3 region has 14 residues. V lost 2 bases and J lost 0, with 6 bases in between. Written as DNA, the CDR3 is TGCGCCAGCAGCCAATTCATAAGCACAGATACGCAGTATTTT. Its translation: CASSQFISTDTQYF.

The V gene is TRBV28, the J gene TRBJ1-3; no firm D call. Germline values: CDR1 MDHEN, CDR2 SYDVKM. CDR3 length: 14 amino acids. The V gene lost 5 bases and the J gene lost 4 bases, with 12 bases spanning the gap. The CDR3 is CASSLTYQGNTIYF. CDR3 DNA sequence: TGTGCCAGCAGTCTAACCTATCAGGGAAACACCATATATTTT.

The chain joins TRBV5-4 to TRBJ2-2; 8 bases are shared with TRBD1. Trimming cost V 5 bases and J 1 base; bases outside gene matches: 4. CDR1 is SGHNT and CDR2 is YYREEE in the germline V gene (reference sequence). This CDR3 is built from 15 residues. The CDR3 DNA reads as TGTGCCAGCAGACCCGGACAGGGGAACACCGGGGAGCTGTTTTTT. It translates to CASRPGQGNTGELFF.

The chain is built from TRBV2 and TRBJ1-2, with unresolved D. This CDR3 contains 13 residues. The germline V gene has CDR1 SNHLY and CDR2 FYNNEI. The ends were cut back, 3 bases at V and 2 bases at J, with 7 bases in the middle. CDR3 residues: CASSDQVNYGYTF. CDR3 coding DNA: TGTGCCAGCAGTGATCAGGTGAACTATGGCTACACCTTC.

The chain couples TRBV7-9 to TRBJ1-6, with 8 bases that match TRBD1. The CDR3 has 12 amino acids. Trimming cost V 3 bases and J 13 bases; bases outside gene matches: 2. Looked up from germline, CDR1 is SEHNR and CDR2 is FQNEAQ (reference sequence). Here the CDR3 reads CASSFNRGPLHF. The CDR3 nucleotides read TGTGCCAGCAGCTTTAACAGGGGGCCCCTCCACTTT.

The rearrangement joins TRBV28 to TRBJ1-5, with D uncertain. CDR3 length: 14 amino acids. The germline V gene encodes CDR1 MDHEN and CDR2 SYDVKM. V lost 3 bases to trimming and J lost 5 bases, with 11 bases between them. DNA for the CDR3: TGTGCCAGCAGTTTGGTCGGGGTTTATCAGCCCCAGCATTTT. Translating it yields CASSLVGVYQPQHF.

As DNA, the CDR3 is TGTGCCAGCAGTGAGGGACGTTCCCGTAATCATTATGGCTACACCTTC. Translated, it gives CASSEGRSRNHYGYTF. V is TRBV2 and J is TRBJ1-2; possibly TRBD1 for D (5 bases). The germline V gene encodes CDR1 SNHLY and CDR2 FYNNEI. With 3 bases removed from V and 5 bases from J, the gap between germline ends came to 19 bases. The CDR3 has 16 amino acids.

The chain combines TRBV2 with TRBJ1-5; no clear D gene. From germline, CDR1 is SNHLY and CDR2 FYNNEI. V was pared by 6 bases and J by 1 base, with 13 bases between. This CDR3 spans 15 amino acids. The CDR3 sequence is CASRPAGLSNQPQHF. Written as DNA, the CDR3 is TGTGCCAGCAGGCCGGCTGGGTTAAGCAATCAGCCCCAGCATTTT.

The chain recombines TRBV27 with TRBJ2-3; D perhaps matches TRBD1 (6 bases). The CDR3 spans 16 residues. The germline gives CDR1 MNHEY, CDR2 SMNVEV (reference sequence). V lost 6 bases and J lost 0, with 16 bases in between. CDR3 coding DNA: TGTGCCAGCAGCCCTGGGTGGGGGCTTAGCACAGATACGCAGTATTTT. Encoded protein: CASSPGWGLSTDTQYF.

CDR3 loop: CARRRPSYEQYF. CDR3 DNA: TGTGCCAGAAGACGGCCCTCCTACGAGCAGTACTTC. This chain uses TRBV5-3 with TRBJ2-7; D uncertain. TRBV5-3 is assigned to the ORF class and has an uncertain function. The V end was cut by 5 bases, the J end by 0 bases, with 6 bases between. The CDR3 has 12 residues.

The V and J genes are TRBV2 and TRBJ2-5; TRBD2 agrees at 10 bases. CDR1 is SNHLY, CDR2 FYNNEI, per germline. With V trimmed by 9 bases and J by 4 bases, 14 bases remained unmatched. This CDR3 is built from 16 residues. CDR3 DNA: TGTGCCAGTCCGGGCCCTAGCGGGAGTGTCGCAGAGACCCAGTACTTC. Encoded protein: CASPGPSGSVAETQYF.

Only one count was recorded for this clone. The gene calls are TRBV5-4 and TRBJ1-6; 9 nucleotides line up with TRBD1. This CDR3 has 16 amino acids. V lost 2 bases to trimming and J lost 9 bases; unmatched junction nucleotides: 9. Germline-derived CDR1 and CDR2 are SGHNT and YYREEE (reference sequence). The CDR3 nucleotides read TGTGCCAGCAGCTTAAACCCGGGACAGGGAGGTTCACCCCTCCACTTT. This codes for CASSLNPGQGGSPLHF.

The V gene is TRBV19, the J gene TRBJ2-7; D not certain. V lost 3 bases to trimming and J lost 5 bases, with 11 bases between them. The germline CDR1 and CDR2 sequences are LNHDA and SQIVND (reference sequence). The CDR3 covers 13 residues. CDR3 region: CASSIGYRDEQYF. In DNA, the CDR3 is TGTGCCAGTAGTATCGGCTACCGGGACGAGCAGTACTTC. Complete variable domain (other parts from reference TRBV19 and TRBJ2-7): DGGITQSPKYLFRKEGQNVTLSCEQNLNHDAMYWYRQDPGQGLRLIYYSQIVNDFQKGDIAEGYSVSREKKESFPLTVTSAQKNPTAFYLCASSIGYRDEQYFGPGTRLTVT.